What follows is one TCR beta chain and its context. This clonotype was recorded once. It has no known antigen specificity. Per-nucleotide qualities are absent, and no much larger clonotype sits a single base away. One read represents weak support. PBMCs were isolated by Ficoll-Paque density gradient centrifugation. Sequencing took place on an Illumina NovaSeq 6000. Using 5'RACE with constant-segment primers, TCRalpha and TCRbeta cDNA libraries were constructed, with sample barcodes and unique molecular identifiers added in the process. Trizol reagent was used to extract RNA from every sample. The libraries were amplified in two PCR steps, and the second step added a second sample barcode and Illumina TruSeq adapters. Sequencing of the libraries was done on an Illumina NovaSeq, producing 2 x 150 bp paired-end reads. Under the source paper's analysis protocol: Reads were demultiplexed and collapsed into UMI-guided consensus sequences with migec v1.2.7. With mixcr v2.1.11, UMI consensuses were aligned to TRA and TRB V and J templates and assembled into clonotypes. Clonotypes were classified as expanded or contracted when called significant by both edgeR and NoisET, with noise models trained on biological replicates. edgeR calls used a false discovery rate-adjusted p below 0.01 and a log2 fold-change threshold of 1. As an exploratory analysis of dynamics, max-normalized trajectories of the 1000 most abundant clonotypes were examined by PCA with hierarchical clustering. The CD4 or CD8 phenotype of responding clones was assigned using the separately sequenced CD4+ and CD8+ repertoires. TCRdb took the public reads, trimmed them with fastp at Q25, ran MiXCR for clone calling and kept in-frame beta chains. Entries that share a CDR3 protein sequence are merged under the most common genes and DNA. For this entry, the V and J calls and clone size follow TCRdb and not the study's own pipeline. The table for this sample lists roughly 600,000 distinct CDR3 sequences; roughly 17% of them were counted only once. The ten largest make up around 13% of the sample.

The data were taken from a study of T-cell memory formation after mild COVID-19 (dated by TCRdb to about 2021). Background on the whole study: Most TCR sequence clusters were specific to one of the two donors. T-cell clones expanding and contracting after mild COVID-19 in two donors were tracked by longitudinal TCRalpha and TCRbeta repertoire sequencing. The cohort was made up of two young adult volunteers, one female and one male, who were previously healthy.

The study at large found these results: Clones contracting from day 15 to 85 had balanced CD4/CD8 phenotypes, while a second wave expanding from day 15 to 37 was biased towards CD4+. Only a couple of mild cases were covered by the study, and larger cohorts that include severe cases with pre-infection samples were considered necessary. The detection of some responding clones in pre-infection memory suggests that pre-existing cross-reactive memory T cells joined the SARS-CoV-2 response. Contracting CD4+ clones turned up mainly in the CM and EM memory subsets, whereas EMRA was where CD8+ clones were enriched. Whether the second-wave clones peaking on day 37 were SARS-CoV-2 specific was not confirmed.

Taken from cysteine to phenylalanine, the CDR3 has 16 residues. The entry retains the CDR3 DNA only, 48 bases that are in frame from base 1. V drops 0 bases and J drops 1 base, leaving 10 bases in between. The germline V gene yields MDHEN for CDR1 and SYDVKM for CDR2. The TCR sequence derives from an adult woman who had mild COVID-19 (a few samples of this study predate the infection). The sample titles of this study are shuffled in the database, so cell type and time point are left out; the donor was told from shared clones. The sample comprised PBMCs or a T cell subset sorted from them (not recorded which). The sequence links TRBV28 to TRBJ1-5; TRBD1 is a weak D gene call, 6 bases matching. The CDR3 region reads CASSLWEGVSNQPQHF. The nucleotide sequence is TGTGCCAGCAGTTTATGGGAGGGGGTGAGCAATCAGCCCCAGCATTTT.